This TCR beta chain was obtained from a study of cytomegalovirus exposure and HLA in healthy donors. Study context: A later analysis reported the 100 to 150 validation repertoires used the same platform as the approximately 670 first-cohort repertoires.

Sequencing was performed with immunoSEQ multiplex PCR; in TCRdb, only in-frame clones are kept and a portion is missing. The repertoire consists of tens of thousands of clones, with 95% to 97% occurring once and the leading ten covering under 2.5%. Study findings and constraints: In vitro confirmation showed a few CMV-associated chains to be CMV antigen specific. The study listed some 160 cytomegalovirus-associated TCR beta chains.

Donors came from a validation cohort of some 110 subjects, distinct from the first 666-subject cohort. On this clone itself: As yet, its antigen is unknown.

The sequence was obtained from a man aged 18 to 35 in good health and CMV-seronegative. Sequenced input: PBMCs.

In DNA form, the CDR3 reads TGCGCCAGCAGCCATGAAACTAGCGGGAGGGCCTGGGGTACGCAGTATTTT. It specifies CASSHETSGRAWGTQYF. This chain links TRBV4-1 with TRBJ2-3, with 13 bases fitting TRBD2. This CDR3 is built from 17 residues. CDR1 and CDR2 from the germline V gene are MGHRA and YSYEKL. V trimming: 3 bases; J trimming: 8 bases; junction bases outside the gene matches: 11.